This T cell receptor (beta chain) is drawn from a study of cytomegalovirus exposure and HLA in healthy donors. Both 60 Vbeta primers and 13 Jbeta primers went into the PCR. The table came from immunoSEQ multiplex PCR; TCRdb's copy has only in-frame clones and leaves some out. The sample consists of about 160,000 clones, more than 65% of them appearing once. This clone was seen only a few times. Its antigen is still unknown. Germline V gene sequence: CDR1 MNHNY, CDR2 SVGAGI (reference sequence). The junction had 5 bases not matched to a gene; V was cut back by 8 bases and J by 0 bases. This CDR3 spans 15 amino acids. General study points: Generally TCR sequences proved uncommon, though certain public TCRs appeared in numerous donors.

Sequencing was carried out using PBMCs. The TCR sequence derives from a man between 50 and 59 years old in good health and CMV-seropositive. The rearrangement joins TRBV6-6 to TRBJ2-3; 10 bases agree with TRBD2. The DNA of the CDR3 is TGTGCCAGCGCACTAGCGGGAAGTAGCACAGATACGCAGTATTTT. Translated, it gives CASALAGSSTDTQYF.